Below, 26 T cell receptor beta chains from the same sample are listed, as sequenced in a study of T cell changes during pregnancy in multiple sclerosis. The protocol was immunoSEQ multiplex PCR, while the TCRdb copy is restricted to in-frame clones and leaves out a portion. The table has 50,000 to 65,000 clones, roughly 92% seen once. Sequencing was performed on CD8+ T cells from peripheral blood mononuclear cells, taken in the second trimester of pregnancy. The source is a female donor with multiple sclerosis, enrolled in a pregnancy study.

The chain links TRBV19 to TRBJ2-7; 7 bases fit TRBD1. J lost 4 bases, V lost 5 bases, and 5 bases had no gene match. The CDR3 has 13 residues. CDR1 is LNHDA and CDR2 is SQIVND in the germline V gene (reference sequence). CDR3 coding DNA: TGTGCCAGTAGTGTTAACAGGGGATACGAGCAGTACTTC. Amino acid sequence: CASSVNRGYEQYF.

The chain employs TRBV11-2 and TRBJ2-1; the match to TRBD1 covers 9 bases. The junction had 8 bases not matched to a gene; V was cut back by 4 bases and J by 7 bases. CDR1 is SGHAT and CDR2 is FQNNGV in the germline V gene. This CDR3 is 15 amino acids long. For the CDR3, the DNA is TGTGCCAGCAGCTGGGCGGACAGGGGATTGAATGAGCAGTTCTTC. This encodes CASSWADRGLNEQFF.

The chain links TRBV2 to TRBJ2-1; a weak D match, TRBD2 (6 bases). The CDR3 spans 11 residues. CDR1 SNHLY and CDR2 FYNNEI come from the germline V gene. Deletions cut 7 bases from V and 8 bases from J, with 9 bases between. This CDR3 reads CASMGGYEQFF. The CDR3 region has the DNA TGTGCCAGCATGGGAGGCTATGAGCAGTTCTTC.

This clone showed up just once. The V gene is TRBV6-5, the J gene TRBJ2-7; 10 bases map to TRBD1. The germline CDR1 and CDR2 sequences are MNHEY and SVGAGI. The CDR3 loop spans 13 amino acids. J gave up 9 bases and V 6 bases, and 8 bases lay outside the gene matches. CDR3 sequence: CASRKGQGKLQYF. The CDR3 DNA follows: TGTGCCAGCAGGAAGGGACAGGGGAAATTGCAGTACTTC.

There are a few counts of this clone. The J gene is TRBJ1-2, the V gene TRBV27; the D gene is possibly TRBD1 (6 bases). The CDR3 sequence is 15 residues long. V lost 6 bases, J lost 5 bases, and 19 bases lay in between. Germline CDR1 is MNHEY and CDR2 is SMNVEV (reference sequence). DNA of the CDR3: TGTGCCAGCAGCCCCTCCCCCGGGACACCGTATGGCTACACCTTC. This codes for CASSPSPGTPYGYTF.

This chain uses TRBV5-1 with TRBJ1-1, with 7 bases lining up with TRBD1. The trim removed 5 bases at V and 0 bases at J, leaving 10 bases unmatched. Germline V gives CDR1 SGHRS, CDR2 YFSETQ. The CDR3 consists of 16 residues. DNA for the CDR3: TGCGCCAGCAGGGACCGGGACAGCCTTTTGAACACTGAAGCTTTCTTT. Translating it yields CASRDRDSLLNTEAFF.

The V call is TRBV19, the J call TRBJ1-2; D gene ambiguous. V lost 3 bases and J lost 6, with 8 bases in between. CDR3 length: 12 amino acids. The germline gives CDR1 LNHDA, CDR2 SQIVND (reference sequence). The CDR3 nucleotides are TGTGCCAGTAGTATTTATCAGAATGGCTACACCTTC. Amino acids: CASSIYQNGYTF.

The V gene is TRBV10-3, the J gene TRBJ1-1; 10 bases are a match to TRBD1. Germline values: CDR1 ENHRY, CDR2 SYGVKD. V was pared by 2 bases and J by 3 bases, with 6 bases of the junction left unmatched. The CDR3 is made up of 16 amino acids. The CDR3 is CAISEGQGGWDTEAFF. In DNA form, the CDR3 reads TGTGCCATCAGTGAGGGACAGGGGGGATGGGACACTGAAGCTTTCTTT.

The chain has TRBV7-9 and TRBJ1-1; no clear D gene. The CDR3 is made up of 12 amino acids. V lost 1 base, J lost 4 bases, and 4 bases lay in between. Germline V gene lookup returns CDR1 SEHNR and CDR2 FQNEAQ (reference sequence). The CDR3 here is CASSLGPTEAFF. The CDR3 DNA follows: TGTGCCAGCAGCTTAGGGCCCACTGAAGCTTTCTTT. Based on the CDR3 plus reference TRBV7-9 and TRBJ1-1, the full variable domain is DTGVSQNPRHKITKRGQNVTFRCDPISEHNRLYWYRQTLGQGPEFLTYFQNEAQLEKSRLLSDRFSAERPKGSFSTLEIQRTEQGDSAMYLCASSLGPTEAFFGQGTRLTVV.

The V call is TRBV6-1, the J call TRBJ2-7, with D perhaps TRBD1 (6 bases). CDR3 length: 10 amino acids. Trimming stripped 6 bases from V and 9 bases from J, with 9 bases between. From germline, CDR1 is MNHNS and CDR2 SASEGT. CDR3 nucleotide sequence: TGTGCCAGCAGGACAGGTTTGCAGTACTTC. This translates into CASRTGLQYF.

The V and J genes are TRBV30 and TRBJ2-7; 11 nucleotides align to TRBD1. There are 11 residues in the CDR3. V was pared by 5 bases and J by 7 bases, with 1 base of the junction left unmatched. Per germline, CDR1 GTSNPN and CDR2 SVGIG (reference sequence). The CDR3 here is CAWGTGGEQYF. The DNA for the CDR3 is TGTGCCTGGGGGACAGGGGGGGAGCAGTACTTC.

The V call is TRBV5-6, the J call TRBJ1-2, with TRBD1 matching over 7 bases. With V trimmed by 1 base and J by 6 bases, 6 bases remained unmatched. From germline, CDR1 is SGHDT and CDR2 YYEEEE. The CDR3 covers 14 residues. CDR3 bases: TGTGCCAGCAGCTTGCCAGGGGGGTTCGATGGCTACACCTTC. It encodes CASSLPGGFDGYTF.

V gene TRBV9 combines with J gene TRBJ2-1; 8 bases agree with TRBD2. V gave up 7 bases and J gave up 3 bases; unmatched junction bases: 3. Germline V gene data show CDR1 as SGDLS and CDR2 as YYNGEE. CDR3 length: 13 residues. As DNA, the CDR3 is TGTGCCAGCGGGAGCGGGAGCTACAATGAGCAGTTCTTC. Protein sequence: CASGSGSYNEQFF.

V gene TRBV7-2 combines with J gene TRBJ2-1, with 13 nucleotides matching TRBD2. The CDR3 has 15 amino acids. Trimming cost V 5 bases and J 7 bases; bases outside gene matches: 5. From germline, CDR1 is SGHTA and CDR2 FQGNSA. This CDR3 is CASSPTSGRGNEQFF. CDR3 sequence (DNA): TGTGCCAGCAGCCCCACTAGCGGGAGGGGTAATGAGCAGTTCTTC. Full variable domain (missing parts from reference TRBV7-2 and TRBJ2-1): GAGVSQSPSNKVTEKGKDVELRCDPISGHTALYWYRQSLGQGLEFLIYFQGNSAPDKSGLPSDRFSAERTGGSVSTLTIQRTQQEDSAVYLCASSPTSGRGNEQFFGPGTRLTVL.

This chain connects TRBV6-1 to TRBJ1-4; D call uncertain. The CDR3 consists of 12 residues. The V gene's germline CDR1 is MNHNS and CDR2 SASEGT. V shed 8 bases and J shed 5 bases, with 9 bases lying between them. CDR3 nucleotides: TGTGCCAGCCAGGAGGTAAATGAAAAACTGTTTTTT. As protein: CASQEVNEKLFF.

The chain recombines TRBV28 with TRBJ2-7, with D possibly matching TRBD1 (7 bases). The CDR3 sequence is 16 residues long. Germline CDR1 reads MDHEN; CDR2 reads SYDVKM. The ends were cut back, 5 bases at V and 3 bases at J, with 20 bases in the middle. In DNA form, the CDR3 reads TGTGCCAGCAGTACCCCCGCGACAGGGAGGATCTACGAGCAGTACTTC. This gives the protein CASSTPATGRIYEQYF.

The chain uses TRBV27 and TRBJ2-7, with no clear D. CDR1 is MNHEY, CDR2 SMNVEV, per germline (reference sequence). This CDR3 has 16 amino acids. Trimming cost V 0 bases and J 2 bases, with 14 bases left between them. The CDR3, as DNA: TGTGCCAGCAGTTTATCTGGCTCCCAAATAACCTACGAGCAGTACTTC. Protein: CASSLSGSQITYEQYF.

This chain uses TRBV6-1 with TRBJ1-5, with a possible D match to TRBD1 (6 bases). The CDR3 spans 15 residues. V was trimmed by 2 bases and J by 6 bases, leaving 14 bases between them. The germline V gene has CDR1 MNHNS and CDR2 SASEGT. The CDR3 nucleotides are TGTGCCAGCAGTGAAAGGGACACGACCTTTCAGCCCCAGCATTTT. Its protein is CASSERDTTFQPQHF.

This chain's CDR3 is CASRSTGSNYGYTF. DNA of the CDR3: TGTGCCAGCAGATCGACAGGGTCTAACTATGGCTACACCTTC. The chain recombines TRBV5-8 with TRBJ1-2, with 7 nucleotides matching TRBD1. Trimming removed 5 bases from V and 0 bases from J; junction bases left unmatched: 4. The CDR3 is made up of 14 amino acids. Per the germline V gene, CDR1 is SGHTS and CDR2 is YDEGEE.

The chain couples TRBV6-1 to TRBJ1-2; 7 bases match TRBD1. The V segment lost 6 bases and the J segment 3 bases; nucleotides outside the gene matches: 4. The CDR3 is 13 residues long. Looked up from germline, CDR1 is MNHNS and CDR2 is SASEGT. In nucleotides, the CDR3 is TGTGCCAGCAGCGAGGGGGCGTACTATGGCTACACCTTC. This encodes CASSEGAYYGYTF.

The J gene is TRBJ1-1, the V gene TRBV7-3, with a possible D match to TRBD1 (5 bases). Deletions cut 5 bases from V and 5 bases from J, with 15 bases between. CDR1 is SGHTA and CDR2 is FQGTGA in the germline V gene. CDR3 length: 14 amino acids. CDR3 in DNA: TGTGCCAGCAGCCATAGAGCGGGGGATACTGAAGCTTTCTTT. Its protein is CASSHRAGDTEAFF.

This rearrangement joins TRBV29-1 to TRBJ2-1, with D possibly TRBD1 on 5 matching bases. The V end lost 0 bases, the J end lost 1 base, and 10 bases lay between the germline ends. The CDR3 contains 15 residues. CDR1 and CDR2 (germline): SQVTM, ANQGSEA. The CDR3 bases are TGCAGCGTTGAAGATGGGGCAGCTTCCTACAATGAGCAGTTCTTC. Its translation: CSVEDGAASYNEQFF.

V and J are TRBV27 and TRBJ1-5, with D possibly matching TRBD1 (5 bases). With 6 bases removed from V and 4 bases from J, the gap between germline ends came to 16 bases. CDR1 is MNHEY, CDR2 SMNVEV, per germline (reference sequence). The CDR3 is made up of 15 amino acids. The CDR3 here is CASSPRGRGNQPQHF. The CDR3 nucleotides read TGTGCCAGCAGCCCACGGGGGAGGGGTAATCAGCCCCAGCATTTT.

V is TRBV7-9 and J is TRBJ2-7, with 9 bases lining up with TRBD1. V dropped 1 base and J dropped 3; count of bases not matched to a gene: 4. Germline CDR1 SEHNR, CDR2 FQNEAQ (reference sequence). The CDR3 is 15 residues long. CDR3 amino acids: CASSLGQGVFYEQYF. The DNA of the CDR3 is TGTGCCAGCAGCTTAGGACAGGGGGTATTCTACGAGCAGTACTTC.

V gene TRBV6-5 combines with J gene TRBJ1-2, with unresolved D. Germline V gene sequence: CDR1 MNHEY, CDR2 SVGAGI. This CDR3 has 12 residues. The V gene lost 11 bases and the J gene lost 3 bases, with 13 bases spanning the gap. The CDR3 region has the DNA TGTGCCTACGGGGTTAGCTACTATGGCTACACCTTC. Its translation: CAYGVSYYGYTF.

V is TRBV6-4 and J is TRBJ2-2; D call uncertain. This CDR3 region has 13 residues. Germline V gene data show CDR1 as MRHNA and CDR2 as SNTAGT. V was pared by 5 bases and J by 1 base, with 5 bases between. CDR3 amino acids: CASSYMNTGELFF. CDR3 bases: TGTGCCAGCAGTTACATGAACACCGGGGAGCTGTTTTTT.